The next 4 T cell receptor beta chains were all read from a single sample in a study of a mutant IDH1 vaccine in newly diagnosed glioma. Specified time point: baseline, week 1 (first vaccination visit). Treatment: pre-vaccination baseline after standard-of-care therapy. Assay used: immunoSEQ multiplex PCR; TCRdb lists only in-frame clones, some missing. Of 65,000 to 70,000 clones listed, about 86% are singletons. The material was PBMCs, obtained from a glioma patient treated with radiotherapy, temozolomide or both. The receptors were sampled from a man aged 25 to 40 with glioma.

The rearrangement links TRBV27 to TRBJ1-1; D unclear. Germline assignment: CDR1 MNHEY and CDR2 SMNVEV (reference sequence). Trimming pared 5 bases from V and 0 bases from J, leaving 13 bases between. CDR3 size: 15 residues. The CDR3 DNA reads TGTGCCAGCAGTCCCCTGACCGATATGAACACTGAAGCTTTCTTT. Translation: CASSPLTDMNTEAFF.

This clone was found a few times. The V and J genes are TRBV5-1 and TRBJ1-2; the D is unclear. Trimming left V 4 bases short and J 7 bases short, with 20 bases between. Germline CDR1 is SGHRS and CDR2 is YFSETQ. This CDR3 is 15 amino acids long. Here the CDR3 DNA reads TGCGCCAGCAGCCCCGAAGGATCCAGAACGTTTGGCTACACCTTC. This codes for CASSPEGSRTFGYTF.

This chain joins TRBV6-6 and TRBJ1-1, with D hard to call. Trimming shortened V by 2 bases and J by 5 bases, and 12 bases separated the two germline ends. Per the germline V gene, CDR1 is MNHNY and CDR2 is SVGAGI (reference sequence). This CDR3 is built from 14 residues. In nucleotides, the CDR3 is TGTGCCAGCAGTTACGAAAGGGTGGGAACTGAAGCTTTCTTT. This codes for CASSYERVGTEAFF.

The sample holds a few counts of this clone. The chain joins TRBV5-5 to TRBJ1-5; D not resolved. The CDR3 loop spans 14 amino acids. Germline V CDR1 and CDR2: SGHKS, YYEKEE (reference sequence). The V gene lost 0 bases and the J gene lost 6 bases, with 10 bases spanning the gap. CDR3: CASSLDEVPQPQHF. The CDR3 coding sequence is TGTGCCAGCAGCTTGGACGAGGTGCCTCAGCCCCAGCATTTT.